This TCR beta chain was retrieved from a study of molecular identifiers for immune sequencing clone quantification. As to this clonotype: At one of its ends the junction is not consistent with the germline gene, which may arise from a read error.

There are 15 residues in the CDR3. Germline V gene lookup returns CDR1 LNHDA and CDR2 SQIVND (reference sequence). TCRdb re-derived calls from the PCR reads in MiXCR, one entry per CDR3 protein. The data show 460,000 or so distinct CDR3 sequences, roughly 24% seen once. This TCR was recovered from a human donor in good health. Some libraries in this study had Jurkat cell RNA spiked in. Material for sequencing was naive CD8+ T cells from blood, with Jurkat cell RNA spiked in. Subset defined: FACS-sorted CD8+CD4-CCR7+CD45RA+ naive T cells. V and J are TRBV19 and TRBJ1-2; D is ambiguous. The CDR3 DNA reads TGTGCCCGTAGTCATACGTTTGATGCTCGCTATGGCTACACCTTC. Translated, it gives CARSHTFDARYGYTF.